This TCR beta chain was found in a study of blood T cell repertoires in COVID-19. Study in general: Some COVID-19 samples were acute and others convalescent; all came from the United States, Italy and Spain. Nucleic acid was either cDNA or gDNA, and it came from T cells, B-cell-depleted T cells, or PBMCs.

Method: immunoSEQ multiplex PCR; TCRdb's copy keeps in-frame clones and lacks some. The repertoire holds some 180,000 clones, with about three quarters as singletons. The CDR3 has 17 amino acids. Germline assignment: CDR1 LGHNA and CDR2 YNFKEQ. Trimming cost V 0 bases and J 5 bases; bases outside gene matches: 8. Sequenced sample: peripheral blood. This chain joins TRBV4-2 and TRBJ2-3; 10 bases map to TRBD1. This sequence originates from a woman in her fifties or sixties with active or convalescent COVID-19. CDR3 sequence: CASSQEWGQGSRDTQYF. The DNA for the CDR3 is TGTGCCAGCAGCCAAGAGTGGGGACAGGGGTCGAGAGATACGCAGTATTTT.